The 13 T cell receptor beta chains below all came from one sample that was sequenced in a study of CD8+CD57+ T cells in acquired aplastic anemia (dated by TCRdb to 2017 to 2018). The patients picked for sequencing were ones in whom flow cytometry had shown an expansion of CD8+CD57+ cells. TCRdb records Illumina HiSeq 2000 as the sequencer. Genomic DNA was used as template for profiling of TCR beta VDJ combinations and CDR3 sequences. Using fastp at Q25 and MiXCR, TCRdb reprocessed the public reads and kept productive beta chains. Here each entry gathers all rows of one CDR3 protein and keeps the most common genes and DNA. For this sample there are approximately 130,000 distinct CDR3 sequences; 55% to 70% appear just once. Together, the top ten hold 25% to 30% of the sample. The specimen was sorted CD4+, CD8+, or CD8+CD57+ T cells (not recorded which) from PBMCs. These receptors originate from a human donor with aplastic anemia.

This chain joins TRBV19 and TRBJ1-5; D gene uncertain. Trimming cost V 1 base and J 3 bases, with 7 bases left between them. This CDR3 region has 14 residues. CDR1 and CDR2 (germline): LNHDA, SQIVND (reference sequence). CDR3 coding DNA: TGTGCCAGTAGTATAGGGCAGTACAATCAGCCCCAGCATTTT. This encodes CASSIGQYNQPQHF.

As concerns this clonotype: At one end, the junction sequence differs from germline, possibly due to a read error. The V call is TRBV11-2, the J call TRBJ1-1; the D is unclear. The length of the CDR3 is 13 residues. Germline V gene data show CDR1 as SGHAT and CDR2 as FQNNGV. The CDR3 loop reads CASSPPGNTEVFF. The DNA of the CDR3 is TGTGCCAGCAGCCCCCCGGGGAACACTGAAGTTTTCTTT.

This clonotype was recorded many times. The chain employs TRBV7-9 and TRBJ1-1; D gene uncertain. CDR1 SEHNR and CDR2 FQNEAQ come from the germline V gene (reference sequence). The ends were cut back, 0 bases at V and 3 bases at J, with 17 bases in the middle. The CDR3 covers 17 residues. CDR3 coding DNA: TGTGCCAGCAGCTTAGCGGATGTGGGCTGGTCGGACACTGAAGCTTTCTTT. Amino acid sequence: CASSLADVGWSDTEAFF.

V is TRBV29-1 and J is TRBJ1-1, with no clear D. Germline CDR1 and CDR2: SQVTM and ANQGSEA. The CDR3 totals 12 residues. With 4 bases removed from V and 8 bases from J, the gap between germline ends came to 14 bases. The CDR3 is CSVAVTPIEAFF. The CDR3 DNA reads as TGCAGCGTTGCGGTCACCCCAATCGAAGCTTTCTTT.

About this clonotype itself: Compared with germline, one end of the junction differs, possibly owing to a read error. The rearrangement links TRBV19 to TRBJ1-2; 10 positions match TRBD1. CDR1 and CDR2 from the germline V gene are LNHDA and SQIVND (reference sequence). There are 14 residues in the CDR3. CDR3: CASSTGDRGSGCTF. The CDR3 coding sequence is TGTGCCAGTAGTACAGGGGACAGGGGAAGCGGCTGCACCTTC.

The chain uses TRBV7-6 and TRBJ1-6, with D perhaps TRBD1 (5 bases). Trimming stripped 5 bases from V and 11 bases from J, with 16 bases between. CDR3 length: 14 amino acids. The germline V gene encodes CDR1 SGHVS and CDR2 FNYEAQ. The CDR3 reads CASSPRADSAPLHF. The DNA for the CDR3 is TGTGCCAGCAGCCCGAGGGCCGACAGTGCACCCCTCCACTTT.

The V and J genes are TRBV10-3 and TRBJ2-3; 11 positions agree with TRBD2. Germline values: CDR1 ENHRY, CDR2 SYGVKD. The V gene end was trimmed by 9 bases and the J gene end by 2 bases; junction bases not matched to a gene: 7. CDR3 length equals 15 residues. CDR3 DNA: TGTGCCATTTTTAGCGGGAGGGGGCCCACAGATACGCAGTATTTT. The encoded protein is CAIFSGRGPTDTQYF.

This clonotype was observed many times. This chain links TRBV7-9 with TRBJ1-4, with 7 bases lining up with TRBD1. V lost 4 bases and J lost 6; bases outside the gene matches: 2. Germline V CDR1 and CDR2: SEHNR, FQNEAQ (reference sequence). The CDR3 consists of 13 residues. The CDR3 DNA sequence: TGTGCCAGCAGCTACAGGGGTGATGAAAAACTGTTTTTT. Protein sequence: CASSYRGDEKLFF.

The J gene is TRBJ2-7, the V gene TRBV10-1, with D possibly matching TRBD1 (5 bases). CDR1 is WNHNN and CDR2 is SYGVQD in the germline V gene (reference sequence). V lost 11 bases and J lost 3, with 11 bases in between. This CDR3 has 11 amino acids. The CDR3 loop is CAYDQGYEQYF. CDR3 sequence (DNA): TGCGCCTACGACCAGGGCTACGAGCAGTACTTC.

The chain joins TRBV2 to TRBJ2-7; D perhaps matches TRBD2 (5 bases). Trimming pared 7 bases from V and 4 bases from J, leaving 11 bases between. Germline loops: CDR1 SNHLY, CDR2 FYNNEI. The CDR3 length is 12 residues. CDR3 in DNA: TGTGCCAGCAATCCTGGGAGTTACGAGCAGTACTTC. It codes for CASNPGSYEQYF.

In DNA, the CDR3 is TGTGCCAGCAGAGGCCAGGACAGCCTTACAGATGAGCAGTTCTTC. Its protein product is CASRGQDSLTDEQFF. V and J are TRBV11-2 and TRBJ2-1; a possible D gene is TRBD1 (6 bases). Germline CDR1 is SGHAT and CDR2 is FQNNGV. This CDR3 contains 15 residues. The germline V and J ends were trimmed by 6 bases and 8 bases, with 20 bases remaining between them.

This clonotype was recorded a few times. V and J are TRBV2 and TRBJ2-1; the match to TRBD1 covers 7 bases. Germline V gives CDR1 SNHLY, CDR2 FYNNEI. V trimming: 1 base; J trimming: 6 bases; junction bases outside the gene matches: 6. The CDR3 consists of 15 residues. The CDR3 bases are TGTGCCAGCAGTGAAGACAGGGGAATGTTCAATGAGCAGTTCTTC. Translating gives CASSEDRGMFNEQFF.

This clonotype has at least ten counts. V is TRBV4-1 and J is TRBJ2-7, with a weak D call TRBD2 (5 bases). V was cut by 0 bases and J by 3 bases, with 15 bases left in between. Germline V gene lookup returns CDR1 MGHRA and CDR2 YSYEKL. There are 16 residues in the CDR3. DNA of the CDR3: TGCGCCAGCAGCCAAGATGAACTAGTTGCCTTCTACGAGCAGTACTTC. This gives the protein CASSQDELVAFYEQYF.